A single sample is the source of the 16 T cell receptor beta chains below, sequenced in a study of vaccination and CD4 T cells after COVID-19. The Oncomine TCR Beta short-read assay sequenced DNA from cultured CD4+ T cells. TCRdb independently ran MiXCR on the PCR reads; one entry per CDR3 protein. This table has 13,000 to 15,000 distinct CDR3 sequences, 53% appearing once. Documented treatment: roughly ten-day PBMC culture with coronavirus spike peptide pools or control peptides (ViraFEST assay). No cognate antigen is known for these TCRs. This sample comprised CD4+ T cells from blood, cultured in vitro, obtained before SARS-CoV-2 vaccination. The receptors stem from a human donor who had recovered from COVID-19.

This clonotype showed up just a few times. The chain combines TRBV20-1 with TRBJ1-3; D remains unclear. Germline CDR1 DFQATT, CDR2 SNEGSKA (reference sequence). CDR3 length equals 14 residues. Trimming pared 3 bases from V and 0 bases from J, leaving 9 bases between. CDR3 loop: CSASDGNSGNTIYF. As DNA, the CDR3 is TGCAGTGCTAGTGACGGAAACTCTGGAAACACCATATATTTT.

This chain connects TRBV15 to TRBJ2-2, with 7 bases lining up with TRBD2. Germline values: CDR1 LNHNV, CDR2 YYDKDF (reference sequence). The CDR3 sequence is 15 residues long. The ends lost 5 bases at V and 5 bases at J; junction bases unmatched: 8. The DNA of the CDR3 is TGTGCCACCAGCGGGGGGGATGGGAGAACCGGGGAGCTGTTTTTT. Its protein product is CATSGGDGRTGELFF.

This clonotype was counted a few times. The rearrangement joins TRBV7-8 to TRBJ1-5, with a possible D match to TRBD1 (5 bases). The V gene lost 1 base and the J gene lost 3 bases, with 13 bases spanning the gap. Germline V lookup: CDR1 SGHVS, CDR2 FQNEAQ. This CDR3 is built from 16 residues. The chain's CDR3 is CASSLVAGRFNQPQHF. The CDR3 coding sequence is TGTGCCAGCAGCTTAGTGGCAGGGCGTTTCAATCAGCCCCAGCATTTT.

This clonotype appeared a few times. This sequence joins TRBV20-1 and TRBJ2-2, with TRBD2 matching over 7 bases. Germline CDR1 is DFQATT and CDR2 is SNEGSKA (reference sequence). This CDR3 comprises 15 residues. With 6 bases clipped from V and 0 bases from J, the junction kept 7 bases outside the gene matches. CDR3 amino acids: CSAPLGGANTGELFF. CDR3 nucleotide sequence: TGCAGTGCCCCCTTGGGGGGGGCGAACACCGGGGAGCTGTTTTTT.

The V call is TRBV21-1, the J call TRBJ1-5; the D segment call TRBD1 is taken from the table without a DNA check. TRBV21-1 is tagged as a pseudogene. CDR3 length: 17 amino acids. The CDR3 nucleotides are TGTGCCAGCAGGCTTCCCAGGGTCGGAGGAAGCAATCAGCCCCAGCATTTT. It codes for CASRLPRVGGSNQPQHF.

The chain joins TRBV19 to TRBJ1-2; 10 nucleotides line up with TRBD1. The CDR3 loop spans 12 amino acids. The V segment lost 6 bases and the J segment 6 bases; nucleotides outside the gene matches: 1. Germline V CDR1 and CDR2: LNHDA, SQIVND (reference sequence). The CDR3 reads CASRTGGDGYTF. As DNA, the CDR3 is TGTGCCAGTAGGACAGGGGGCGATGGCTACACCTTC.

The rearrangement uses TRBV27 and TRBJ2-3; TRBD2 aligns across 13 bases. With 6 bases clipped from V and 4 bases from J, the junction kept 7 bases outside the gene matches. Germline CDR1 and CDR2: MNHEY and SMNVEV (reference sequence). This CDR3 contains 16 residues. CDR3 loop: CASSPTGTSGADTQYF. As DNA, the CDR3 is TGTGCCAGCAGCCCTACCGGGACTAGCGGGGCAGATACGCAGTATTTT.

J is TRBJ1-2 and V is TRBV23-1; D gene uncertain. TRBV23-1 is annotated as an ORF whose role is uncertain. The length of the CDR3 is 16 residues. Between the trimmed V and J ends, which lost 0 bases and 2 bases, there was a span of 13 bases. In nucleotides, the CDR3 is TGCGCCAGCAGTCAATCGGAAAGTCGCCGGAACTATGGCTACACCTTC. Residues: CASSQSESRRNYGYTF.

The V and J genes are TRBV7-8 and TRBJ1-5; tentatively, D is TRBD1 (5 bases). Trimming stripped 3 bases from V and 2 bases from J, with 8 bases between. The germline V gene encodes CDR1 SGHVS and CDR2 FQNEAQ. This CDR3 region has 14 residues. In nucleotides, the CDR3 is TGTGCCAGCAGCTTGGGGACGGGCAATCAGCCCCAGCATTTT. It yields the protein CASSLGTGNQPQHF.

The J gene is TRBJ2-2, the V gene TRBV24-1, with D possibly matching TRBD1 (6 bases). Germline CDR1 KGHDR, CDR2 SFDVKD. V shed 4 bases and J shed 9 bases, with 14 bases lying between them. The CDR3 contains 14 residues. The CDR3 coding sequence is TGTGCCACCAGTGAGCCTACAGGGACCAGGGAGCTGTTTTTT. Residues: CATSEPTGTRELFF.

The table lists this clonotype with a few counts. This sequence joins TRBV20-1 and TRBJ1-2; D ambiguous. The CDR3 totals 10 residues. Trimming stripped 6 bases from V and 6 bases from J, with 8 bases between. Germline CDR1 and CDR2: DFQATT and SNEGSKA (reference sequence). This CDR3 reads CSALRHGYTF. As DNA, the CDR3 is TGCAGTGCCTTGCGGCATGGCTACACCTTC.

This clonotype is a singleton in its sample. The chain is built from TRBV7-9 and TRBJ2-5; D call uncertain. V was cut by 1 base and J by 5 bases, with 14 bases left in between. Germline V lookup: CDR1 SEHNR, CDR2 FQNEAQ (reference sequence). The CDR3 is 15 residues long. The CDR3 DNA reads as TGTGCCAGCAGCTTAGGTCATAAATTTGTGGAGACCCAGTACTTC. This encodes CASSLGHKFVETQYF.

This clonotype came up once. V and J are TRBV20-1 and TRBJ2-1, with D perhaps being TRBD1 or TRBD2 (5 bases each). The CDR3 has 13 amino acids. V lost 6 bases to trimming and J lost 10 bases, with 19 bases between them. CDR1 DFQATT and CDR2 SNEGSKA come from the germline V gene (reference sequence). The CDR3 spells CSAPRGRSREQFF. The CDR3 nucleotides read TGCAGTGCCCCTCGGGGCAGGTCTAGGGAGCAGTTCTTC.

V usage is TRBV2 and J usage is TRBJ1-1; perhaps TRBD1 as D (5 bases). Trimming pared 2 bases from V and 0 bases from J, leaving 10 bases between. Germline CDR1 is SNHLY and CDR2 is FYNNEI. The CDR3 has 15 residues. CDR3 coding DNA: TGTGCCAGCAGTGAACAGGGACTTATGAACACTGAAGCTTTCTTT. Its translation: CASSEQGLMNTEAFF.

The CDR3 DNA sequence: TGCAGTGCGCGAAAAGAGACCCAGTACTTC. It codes for CSARKETQYF. This chain links TRBV20-1 with TRBJ2-5, with no clear D. The CDR3 has 10 amino acids. V was cut by 6 bases and J by 3 bases, with 5 bases left in between. Germline loops: CDR1 DFQATT, CDR2 SNEGSKA (reference sequence).

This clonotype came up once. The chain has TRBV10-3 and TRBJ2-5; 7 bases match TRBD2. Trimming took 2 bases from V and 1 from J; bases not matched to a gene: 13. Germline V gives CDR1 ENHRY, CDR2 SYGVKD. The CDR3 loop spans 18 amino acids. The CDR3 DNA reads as TGTGCCATCAGTGAGGTGGGGCTAGCGGAAAGGATCCAAGAGACCCAGTACTTC. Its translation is CAISEVGLAERIQETQYF.